The 15 T cell receptor beta chains presented below share a single source sample, sequenced in a study of T cells after yellow fever vaccination. TCRdb itself ran the 5' RACE reads through MiXCR, one entry per CDR3 protein. Of about 150,000 distinct CDR3 sequences listed, about 6% are singletons. Specimen: CD4+ T cells sorted from PBMCs, collected on the day of the first yellow fever vaccination. The receptors were gathered from a man aged 18 to 30 who received the YFV17D yellow fever vaccine.

The chain has TRBV20-1 and TRBJ2-1, with D hard to call. The CDR3 totals 13 residues. V gave up 3 bases and J gave up 4 bases, with 10 bases separating them. Germline-derived CDR1 and CDR2 are DFQATT and SNEGSKA (reference sequence). The CDR3, as DNA: TGCAGTGCTAGTGGCCCGAAGTACAATGAGCAGTTCTTC. The encoded protein is CSASGPKYNEQFF.

This clonotype has at least ten counts. The V gene is TRBV12-3 or TRBV12-4, the J gene TRBJ2-2, with 8 bases fitting TRBD2. This CDR3 is 15 amino acids long. V was clipped by 2 bases and J by 7 bases; unmatched bases: 6. CDR3 DNA: TGTGCCAGCAGTTTAAAATCGCTAGCGGGCGGGGAGCTGTTTTTT. It encodes CASSLKSLAGGELFF.

This clonotype was counted only a few times. The chain uses TRBV18 and TRBJ2-7, with D perhaps given as TRBD1 or TRBD2 (5 bases each). The germline V and J ends were trimmed by 0 bases and 3 bases, with 6 bases remaining between them. Germline CDR1 and CDR2: KGHSH and LQKENI. The CDR3 covers 13 residues. CDR3 sequence (DNA): TGTGCCAGCTCACCACCTGGGGGCTACGAGCAGTACGTC. Translation gives CASSPPGGYEQYV.

The rearrangement uses TRBV6-1 and TRBJ2-7, with TRBD1 matching over 8 bases. This CDR3 is 13 amino acids long. Germline CDR1 is MNHNS and CDR2 is SASEGT. V dropped 2 bases and J dropped 7; count of bases not matched to a gene: 4. CDR3 sequence reads: CASSEIWTGEQYV. In DNA form, the CDR3 reads TGTGCCAGCAGTGAAATTTGGACAGGGGAGCAGTACGTC.

This clonotype has ten or more counts. This chain links TRBV29-1 with TRBJ2-5; D possibly corresponds to TRBD1 (6 bases). The length of the CDR3 is 14 residues. V was cut by 4 bases and J by 3 bases, with 15 bases left in between. CDR1 is SQVTM, CDR2 ANQGSEA, per germline. In DNA form, the CDR3 reads TGCAGCGTTGGGTGGGGGCAGAGTAAAGAGACCCAGTACTTC. This sequence encodes CSVGWGQSKETQYF.

This clonotype was picked up many times. The chain joins TRBV3-1 to TRBJ1-4; D is unresolved. Germline CDR1 LGHDT, CDR2 YNNKEL (reference sequence). Trimming took off 3 bases at V and 7 bases at J, with 9 bases between the two ends. The CDR3 runs to 13 residues. For the CDR3, the DNA is TGTGCCAGCAGCCACTTATCGGGTGAAAAACTGTTTTTT. It is translated as CASSHLSGEKLFF.

The chain couples TRBV9 to TRBJ1-2; TRBD1 might be the D (5 bases). The CDR3 covers 14 residues. Trimming took 2 bases from V and 9 from J, leaving 17 bases between them. Germline V lookup: CDR1 SGDLS, CDR2 YYNGEE. CDR3 nucleotides: TGTGCCAGCAGCGTCCCGGGGCCGATAAGGCGCTACACCTTC. This sequence encodes CASSVPGPIRRYTF. Based on the CDR3 plus reference TRBV9 and TRBJ1-2, the full variable domain is DSGVTQTPKHLITATGQRVTLRCSPRSGDLSVYWYQQSLDQGLQFLIQYYNGEERAKGNILERFSAQQFPDLHSELNLSSLELGDSALYFCASSVPGPIRRYTFGSGTRLTVV.

This clonotype was recorded many times. The V call is TRBV10-3, the J call TRBJ2-5; 14 nucleotides agree with TRBD2. After removal of 3 bases from V and 3 bases from J, the junction contained 9 bases not matched to a gene. This CDR3 is 18 amino acids long. Germline V lookup: CDR1 ENHRY, CDR2 SYGVKD. In DNA form, the CDR3 reads TGTGCCATCAGTGAAGGACCGGGACTAGCGGGGGAGGAAGAGACCCAGTACTTC. Its protein product is CAISEGPGLAGEEETQYF.

This clonotype was counted between two and nine times. This chain connects TRBV10-3 to TRBJ1-5, with a weak D call TRBD1 (5 bases). Per the germline V gene, CDR1 is ENHRY and CDR2 is SYGVKD. CDR3 length equals 16 residues. V was pared by 0 bases and J by 5 bases, with 14 bases between. CDR3 region: CAISESPGGTDQPQHF. CDR3 DNA sequence: TGTGCCATCAGTGAGTCGCCGGGGGGGACGGATCAGCCCCAGCATTTT.

This clonotype was detected ten times or more. This chain connects TRBV7-2 to TRBJ2-7; TRBD1 aligns across 8 bases. J lost 3 bases, V lost 5 bases, and 12 bases had no gene match. This CDR3 region has 16 residues. The germline gives CDR1 SGHTA, CDR2 FQGNSA. CDR3: CASSENLGQGVYEQYF. The CDR3 DNA sequence: TGTGCCAGCAGCGAAAATCTCGGACAGGGAGTCTACGAGCAGTACTTC.

This clonotype was seen at least ten times. This sequence joins TRBV5-6 and TRBJ2-2, with 7 bases matching TRBD1. CDR3 size: 16 residues. Trimming removed 4 bases from V and 3 bases from J; junction bases left unmatched: 9. Germline V gene data show CDR1 as SGHDT and CDR2 as YYEEEE. CDR3 amino acids: CASSQATGWDTGELFF. The DNA of the CDR3 is TGTGCCAGCAGCCAAGCGACAGGGTGGGACACCGGGGAGCTGTTTTTT.

A note on this clonotype: One base away lies a much larger clone, so this may be a sequencing read error. The chain uses TRBV7-2 and TRBJ2-3, with 9 bases fitting TRBD2. From germline, CDR1 is SGHTA and CDR2 FQGNSA. The CDR3 is 15 residues long. The CDR3 sequence: CAISRRTSGTDTQYF. CDR3 DNA sequence: TGTGCCATCAGCCGACGGACTAGCGGCACAGATACGCAGTATTTT.

The gene calls are TRBV27 and TRBJ2-7, with 9 bases that match TRBD1. The CDR3 loop spans 16 amino acids. The junction had 10 bases not matched to a gene; V was cut back by 6 bases and J by 1 base. Germline loops: CDR1 MNHEY, CDR2 SMNVEV (reference sequence). In DNA form, the CDR3 reads TGTGCCAGCAGATCACAGGGGGCGAGTAGGTCCTACGAGCAGTACGTC. Amino acid sequence: CASRSQGASRSYEQYV.

This clonotype occurred many times. One end of the junction is discordant with germline, which a read error may explain. The rearrangement uses TRBV15 and TRBJ1-6, with D hard to call. The CDR3 is 16 amino acids. CDR1 is LNHNV, CDR2 YYDKDF, per germline (reference sequence). The CDR3 loop reads CATSREPSGQYSPLHF. For the CDR3, the DNA is TGTGCCACCAGCCGAGAACCCTCCGGGCAGTATTCACCCCTCCACTTT.

The rearrangement links TRBV2 to TRBJ2-2; D gene uncertain. Germline V lookup: CDR1 SNHLY, CDR2 FYNNEI. The CDR3 spans 12 residues. The germline V and J ends were trimmed by 4 bases and 10 bases, with 10 bases remaining between them. The chain's CDR3 is CASSVPPSELFF. CDR3 bases: TGTGCCAGCAGTGTACCTCCATCGGAGCTGTTTTTT.